Here is one T cell receptor beta chain with its context. Sequencing was performed with immunoSEQ multiplex PCR; in TCRdb, only in-frame clones are kept and a portion is missing. The data hold roughly 410,000 clones, with 89% observed a single time. The record originates from a study of blood T cell repertoires in COVID-19. Deletions cut 7 bases from V and 4 bases from J, with 16 bases between. The CDR3 length is 14 residues. Germline V gives CDR1 MNHEY, CDR2 SVGEGT. This sequence was found in a woman between 40 and 50 years old with COVID-19, enrolled during active disease. The sequenced sample consisted of peripheral blood. This rearrangement joins TRBV6-2 or TRBV6-3 to TRBJ1-1; no clear D. This chain's CDR3 is CASIPTGRVTEAFF. The CDR3 DNA reads as TGTGCCAGCATCCCCACCGGGCGGGTCACTGAAGCTTTCTTT.